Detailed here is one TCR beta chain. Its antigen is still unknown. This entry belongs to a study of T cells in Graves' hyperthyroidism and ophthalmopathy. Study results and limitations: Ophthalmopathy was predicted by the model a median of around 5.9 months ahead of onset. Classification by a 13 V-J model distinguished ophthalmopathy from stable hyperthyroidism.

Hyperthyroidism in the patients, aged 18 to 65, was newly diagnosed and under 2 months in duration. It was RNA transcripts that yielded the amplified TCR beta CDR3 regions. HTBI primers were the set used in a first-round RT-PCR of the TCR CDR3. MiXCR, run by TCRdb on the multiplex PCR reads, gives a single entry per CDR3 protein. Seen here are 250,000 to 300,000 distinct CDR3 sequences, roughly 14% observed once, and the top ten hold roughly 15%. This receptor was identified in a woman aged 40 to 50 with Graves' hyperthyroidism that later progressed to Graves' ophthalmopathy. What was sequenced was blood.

CDR3 sequence reads: CASSQGTGPGNTIYF. For the CDR3, the DNA is TGCGCCAGCAGCCAAGGAACAGGGCCTGGAAACACCATATATTTT. This chain links TRBV4-1 with TRBJ1-3, with TRBD1 as a possible D gene (6 bases). The germline V gene encodes CDR1 MGHRA and CDR2 YSYEKL. The CDR3 consists of 15 residues. Trimming took off 1 base at V and 2 bases at J, with 9 bases between the two ends.